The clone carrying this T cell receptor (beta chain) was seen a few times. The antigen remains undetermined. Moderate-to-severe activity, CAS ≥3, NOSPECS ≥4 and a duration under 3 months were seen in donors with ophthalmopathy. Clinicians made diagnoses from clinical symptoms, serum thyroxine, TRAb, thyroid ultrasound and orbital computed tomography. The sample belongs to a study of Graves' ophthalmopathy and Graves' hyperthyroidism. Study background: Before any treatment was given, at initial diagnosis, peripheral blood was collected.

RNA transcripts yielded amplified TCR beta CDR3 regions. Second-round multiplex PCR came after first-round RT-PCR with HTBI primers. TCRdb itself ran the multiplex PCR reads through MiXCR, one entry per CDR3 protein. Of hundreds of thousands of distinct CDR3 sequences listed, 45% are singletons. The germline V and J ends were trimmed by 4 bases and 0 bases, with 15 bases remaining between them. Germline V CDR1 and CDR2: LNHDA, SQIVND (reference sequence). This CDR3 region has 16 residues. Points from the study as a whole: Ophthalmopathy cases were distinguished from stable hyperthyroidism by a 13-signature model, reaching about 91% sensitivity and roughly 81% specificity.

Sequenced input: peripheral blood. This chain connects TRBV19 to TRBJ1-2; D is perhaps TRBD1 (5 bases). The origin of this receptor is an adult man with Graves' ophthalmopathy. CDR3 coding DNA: TGTGCCAGTAGTAGGGACCTTGAACCCACTAACTATGGCTACACCTTC. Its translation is CASSRDLEPTNYGYTF.